This is a list of T cell receptor beta chains from one sample in a study of blood T cells in healthy people across ages. Via MiXCR, TCRdb re-called the 5' RACE reads, giving one row per CDR3 protein. The table records around 700,000 distinct CDR3 sequences, 20% to 30% of them present only once. Another study also made use of these data, one on T cells of mothers and their children.

The sample comprised blood. These receptors were obtained from a boy aged 5-17 years in good health. Both conserved end residues are part of each CDR3. Fields, in order: J gene, V gene, clone size, D gene, CDR3 protein, CDR3 DNA. D genes are given only for firm matches. Only part of the rows carry a size: once, few, many, or a class if the clone is expanded.

J: TRBJ1-2; V: TRBV29-1; size: few; D: TRBD1; CDR3: CSVDWDSHNNGYTF; DNA: TGCAGCGTTGATTGGGACAGCCATAACAATGGCTACACCTTC
J: TRBJ2-5; V: TRBV20-1; size: NA; D: TRBD1; CDR3: CSAIRGTGGQETQYF; DNA: TGCAGTGCTATTCGCGGGACAGGCGGACAAGAGACCCAGTACTTC
J: TRBJ2-2; V: TRBV29-1; size: few; D: TRBD2; CDR3: CSAFSGVNTGELFF; DNA: TGCAGCGCCTTTAGCGGGGTTAACACCGGGGAGCTGTTTTTT
J: TRBJ2-5; V: TRBV7-9; size: few; D: TRBD2; CDR3: CASSLGPGLAKGTETQYF; DNA: TGTGCCAGCAGCTTAGGCCCCGGACTAGCGAAGGGAACAGAGACCCAGTACTTC
J: TRBJ2-3; V: TRBV12-3/TRBV12-4; size: few; D: NA; CDR3: CASSVGLATDTQYF; DNA: TGTGCCAGCAGTGTGGGGCTAGCCACAGATACGCAGTATTTT
J: TRBJ2-5; V: TRBV3-1; size: NA; D: NA; CDR3: CASSQATWYQETQYF; DNA: TGTGCCAGCAGCCAAGCTACCTGGTACCAAGAGACCCAGTACTTC
J: TRBJ2-2; V: TRBV3-1; size: NA; D: NA; CDR3: CASTLEGGRTGELFF; DNA: TGTGCCAGCACCCTTGAGGGGGGCCGCACCGGGGAGCTGTTTTTT
J: TRBJ2-7; V: TRBV5-1; size: few; D: TRBD1; CDR3: CASSLQDRADEQYF; DNA: TGCGCCAGCAGCCTTCAGGACAGGGCCGACGAGCAGTACTTC
J: TRBJ2-2; V: TRBV2; size: few; D: NA; CDR3: CASSGNSLITGELFF; DNA: TGTGCCAGCAGTGGGAACAGCCTAATCACCGGGGAGCTGTTTTTT
J: TRBJ1-3; V: TRBV7-3; size: NA; D: NA; CDR3: CASSLYSGAGNTIYF; DNA: TGTGCCAGCAGCCTCTACTCAGGGGCTGGAAACACCATATATTTT
J: TRBJ2-5; V: TRBV20-1; size: NA; D: NA; CDR3: CSARGRHQETQYF; DNA: TGCAGTGCTAGAGGCCGTCACCAAGAGACCCAGTACTTC
J: TRBJ2-1; V: TRBV6-2/TRBV6-3; size: few; D: NA; CDR3: CAPGWGNSYNEQFF; DNA: TGTGCCCCCGGTTGGGGGAACTCCTACAATGAGCAGTTCTTC
J: TRBJ2-7; V: TRBV7-9; size: NA; D: NA; CDR3: CASSLGSRNEQYF; DNA: TGTGCCAGCAGCTTAGGATCGAGGAACGAGCAGTACTTC
J: TRBJ2-7; V: TRBV5-5; size: NA; D: TRBD1; CDR3: CASGLRQGEGEQYF; DNA: TGTGCCAGCGGGTTACGACAGGGGGAAGGCGAGCAGTACTTC
J: TRBJ2-7; V: TRBV5-5; size: few; D: NA; CDR3: CASSLWVGDEQYF; DNA: TGTGCCAGCAGCTTGTGGGTCGGAGACGAGCAGTACTTC
J: TRBJ2-5; V: TRBV24-1; size: few; D: TRBD2; CDR3: CATSDSAGGTQYF; DNA: TGTGCCACCAGTGATTCAGCGGGGGGGACCCAGTACTTC
J: TRBJ2-1; V: TRBV12-3/TRBV12-4; size: NA; D: NA; CDR3: CASSTHLAMGSYNEQFF; DNA: TGTGCCAGCAGTACGCACCTAGCAATGGGCTCCTACAATGAGCAGTTCTTC
J: TRBJ2-5; V: TRBV5-4; size: NA; D: NA; CDR3: CASSTDGQETQYF; DNA: TGTGCCAGCAGCACGGACGGTCAAGAGACCCAGTACTTC
J: TRBJ2-5; V: TRBV2; size: few; D: TRBD2; CDR3: CASSEAQRGDQETQYF; DNA: TGTGCCAGCAGTGAGGCCCAGCGGGGGGATCAAGAGACCCAGTACTTC
J: TRBJ2-2; V: TRBV29-1; size: NA; D: NA; CDR3: CSVEFGSGELFF; DNA: TGCAGCGTTGAATTCGGGTCCGGGGAGCTGTTTTTT
J: TRBJ1-3; V: TRBV19; size: NA; D: NA; CDR3: CASSRDAGNTIYF; DNA: TGTGCCAGTAGTCGGGATGCTGGAAACACCATATATTTT
J: TRBJ2-3; V: TRBV29-1; size: few; D: TRBD2; CDR3: CSVIGTSDTGTDTQYF; DNA: TGCAGCGTCATCGGGACTAGCGATACAGGCACAGATACGCAGTATTTT
J: TRBJ2-7; V: TRBV7-2; size: few; D: NA; CDR3: CASSLRGIYEQYF; DNA: TGTGCCAGCAGCTTACGGGGGATCTACGAGCAGTACTTC
J: TRBJ1-6; V: TRBV19; size: NA; D: TRBD1; CDR3: CASSDAGGSNSPLHF; DNA: TGTGCCAGTAGTGATGCAGGGGGCTCCAATTCACCCCTCCACTTT
J: TRBJ2-4; V: TRBV7-8; size: few; D: NA; CDR3: CASSLWHKVPLNIQYF; DNA: TGTGCCAGCAGCTTATGGCATAAAGTTCCCCTGAACATTCAGTACTTC
J: TRBJ2-6; V: TRBV10-3; size: few; D: TRBD1; CDR3: CAISESEQGEVTNVLTF; DNA: TGTGCCATCAGTGAGTCGGAACAGGGGGAGGTGACCAACGTCCTGACTTTC
J: TRBJ2-7; V: TRBV28; size: few; D: NA; CDR3: CASSFEGEQYF; DNA: TGTGCCAGCAGTTTTGAGGGGGAGCAGTACTTC
J: TRBJ2-7; V: TRBV12-3/TRBV12-4; size: NA; D: NA; CDR3: CASSEGFSYEQYF; DNA: TGTGCCAGCAGTGAAGGGTTCTCCTACGAGCAGTACTTC
J: TRBJ2-1; V: TRBV2; size: NA; D: NA; CDR3: CASSDPSSDEQFF; DNA: TGTGCCAGCAGTGACCCTAGCAGCGATGAGCAGTTCTTC
J: TRBJ2-5; V: TRBV2; size: NA; D: NA; CDR3: CASWREETQYF; DNA: TGTGCCAGCTGGAGAGAAGAGACCCAGTACTTC
J: TRBJ2-1; V: TRBV20-1; size: NA; D: TRBD2; CDR3: CSARQRESGPFF; DNA: TGCAGTGCTAGACAGCGGGAGTCAGGTCCGTTCTTC
J: TRBJ2-1; V: TRBV20-1; size: NA; D: TRBD2; CDR3: CSASTGLVSHEQFF; DNA: TGCAGTGCTTCCACGGGACTAGTTTCCCATGAGCAGTTCTTC
J: TRBJ2-3; V: TRBV10-3; size: NA; D: NA; CDR3: CAISESSKGTGDTQYF; DNA: TGCGCCATCAGTGAGTCGTCAAAGGGTACCGGTGATACGCAGTATTTT
J: TRBJ2-5; V: TRBV4-2; size: NA; D: NA; CDR3: CASSQGVDDQETQYF; DNA: TGTGCCAGCAGCCAAGGTGTGGACGACCAAGAGACCCAGTACTTC
J: TRBJ2-3; V: TRBV20-1; size: NA; D: TRBD2; CDR3: CSAREAGGHPDTQYF; DNA: TGCAGTGCTCGCGAGGCGGGGGGGCATCCCGATACGCAGTATTTT
J: TRBJ2-5; V: TRBV3-1; size: NA; D: NA; CDR3: CASSQEGPETQYF; DNA: TGTGCCAGCAGCCAAGAAGGTCCCGAGACCCAGTACTTC
J: TRBJ1-1; V: TRBV6-7; size: few; D: NA; CDR3: CASSYFRGPPMESEAFF; DNA: TGTGCCAGCAGTTACTTTCGGGGACCCCCCATGGAATCTGAAGCTTTCTTT
J: TRBJ1-2; V: TRBV6-5; size: few; D: NA; CDR3: CASSYSRTHNYGYTF; DNA: TGTGCCAGCAGTTACTCTAGGACACATAACTATGGCTACACCTTC
J: TRBJ2-5; V: TRBV20-1; size: NA; D: NA; CDR3: CSAGPRTQETQYF; DNA: TGCAGTGCCGGCCCTAGGACCCAAGAGACCCAGTACTTC
J: TRBJ1-4; V: TRBV4-1; size: few; D: TRBD1; CDR3: CASSQGTGGAYEKLFF; DNA: TGCGCCAGCAGCCAAGGGACAGGGGGCGCGTATGAAAAACTGTTTTTT
J: TRBJ2-7; V: TRBV5-1; size: NA; D: NA; CDR3: CASSFSISYEQYF; DNA: TGCGCCAGCAGTTTTTCGATCTCCTACGAGCAGTACTTC
J: TRBJ1-4; V: TRBV7-2; size: few; D: NA; CDR3: CASSFGTADREKLFF; DNA: TGTGCCAGCAGCTTCGGCACAGCTGATAGGGAAAAACTGTTTTTT
J: TRBJ2-5; V: TRBV29-1; size: few; D: NA; CDR3: CSVVGGLEEETQYF; DNA: TGCAGCGTTGTCGGGGGACTGGAAGAAGAGACCCAGTACTTC
J: TRBJ2-3; V: TRBV11-1; size: few; D: TRBD2; CDR3: CASSLESSWGLAGGGATDTQYF; DNA: TGTGCCAGCAGCTTAGAGAGCTCCTGGGGACTAGCGGGAGGAGGGGCCACAGATACGCAGTATTTT
J: TRBJ2-7; V: TRBV20-1; size: NA; D: NA; CDR3: CSAKGPQSKQNEQYF; DNA: TGCAGTGCTAAGGGACCACAATCAAAGCAGAACGAGCAGTACTTC
J: TRBJ2-1; V: TRBV4-2; size: few; D: TRBD2; CDR3: CASSQDSRLAGLYNEQFF; DNA: TGTGCCAGCAGCCAAGATTCGAGGCTAGCGGGCCTCTACAATGAGCAGTTCTTC
J: TRBJ2-1; V: TRBV5-1; size: once; D: TRBD2; CDR3: CASSTSGGDNEQFF; DNA: TGCGCCAGCTCGACTAGCGGGGGGGACAATGAGCAGTTCTTC
J: TRBJ2-3; V: TRBV7-2; size: NA; D: NA; CDR3: CASSLVGISDTQYF; DNA: TGTGCCAGCAGCTTAGTTGGTATTTCAGATACGCAGTATTTT
J: TRBJ2-5; V: TRBV7-9; size: few; D: TRBD1; CDR3: CASSVSGTGMEETQYF; DNA: TGTGCCAGCAGCGTATCCGGGACAGGGATGGAAGAGACCCAGTACTTC
J: TRBJ2-7; V: TRBV7-3; size: few; D: NA; CDR3: CASSRRSEGDSYEQYF; DNA: TGTGCCAGCAGTCGGCGGTCCGAGGGGGACTCCTACGAGCAGTACTTC